This T cell receptor beta chain was recorded in a study of a mutant IDH1 vaccine in newly diagnosed glioma. As for the study in general: Patients came in for eight vaccinations, in weeks 1, 3, 5, 7, 11, 15, 19 and 23.

This clone was picked up one time. Its antigen is still unknown. Produced via immunoSEQ multiplex PCR; TCRdb's table is partial and in-frame only. The data hold around 31,000 clones, with nearly 90% observed a single time. Time point in this sample: week 11, during vaccination. Alongside topical imiquimod, each dose of vaccine comprised 300 ug of mutant IDH1 20-mer peptide. The CDR3 totals 11 residues. Deletions cut 0 bases from V and 3 bases from J, with 0 bases between. Germline V lookup: CDR1 SGHDN, CDR2 FVKESK. This chain links TRBV14 with TRBJ2-7, with unresolved D. The source material was PBMCs, sampled from a glioma patient whose treatment included an IDH1 peptide vaccine. This clonotype was sampled from a man aged 18 to 30 with glioma. CDR3 coding DNA: TGTGCCAGCAGCCAAGACTACGAGCAGTACTTC. Translated, it gives CASSQDYEQYF.